These 30 T cell receptor beta chains came from one sample sequenced in a study of CD8+CD57+ T cells in acquired aplastic anemia. Genomic DNA templated the TCR beta VDJ and CDR3 profiling. TCRdb itself ran the reads through MiXCR, one entry per CDR3 protein. The sample holds roughly 61,000 distinct CDR3 sequences, around 50% seen once. The sample consisted of sorted CD4+, CD8+, or CD8+CD57+ T cells (not recorded which) from PBMCs. Receptor source: a human donor in good health, serving as a control.

The CDR3 reads CSAQGRLYGYTF. The CDR3 coding sequence is TGCAGTGCTCAGGGGCGCCTCTATGGCTACACCTTC. The chain couples TRBV20-1 to TRBJ1-2; tentative D call: TRBD1 (6 bases). The CDR3 runs to 12 residues. The V gene lost 5 bases and the J gene lost 4 bases, with 11 bases spanning the gap. Germline CDR1 reads DFQATT; CDR2 reads SNEGSKA (reference sequence).

The rearrangement joins TRBV7-9 to TRBJ2-2; no clear D. Trimming cost V 7 bases and J 8 bases, with 11 bases left between them. Germline CDR1 reads SEHNR; CDR2 reads FQNEAQ (reference sequence). CDR3 length equals 12 residues. This chain's CDR3 is CASTPTVGELFF. The CDR3 coding sequence is TGTGCCAGCACCCCTACGGTAGGGGAGCTGTTTTTT.

The rearrangement links TRBV10-2 to TRBJ2-7; D is perhaps TRBD1 or TRBD2 (6 bases each). Trimming pared 8 bases from V and 4 bases from J, leaving 9 bases between. Germline V CDR1 and CDR2: WSHSY, SAAADI. The CDR3 contains 11 residues. The CDR3 reads CASGGGYEQYF. CDR3 nucleotide sequence: TGCGCCAGCGGAGGGGGTTACGAGCAGTACTTC.

This chain joins TRBV19 and TRBJ2-3; 7 bases align to TRBD1. Germline trimming cut 7 bases from V and 2 bases from J; bases unmatched to any gene: 9. CDR3 length: 15 residues. The germline gives CDR1 LNHDA, CDR2 SQIVND (reference sequence). In nucleotides, the CDR3 is TGTGCCAGTATCTCGACAGGGAGCCCCACAGATACGCAGTATTTT. Translated, it gives CASISTGSPTDTQYF.

Ten or more counts support this clonotype. The rearrangement uses TRBV18 and TRBJ2-7; TRBD2 aligns across 8 bases. V shed 4 bases, J shed 1 base, and the junction held 9 bases outside the gene matches. From germline, CDR1 is KGHSH and CDR2 LQKENI. The CDR3 is 16 amino acids. CDR3 residues: CASSHSVAGRSYEQYF. Here the CDR3 DNA reads TGTGCCAGCTCACACTCGGTAGCGGGAAGGTCCTACGAGCAGTACTTC.

This clonotype was seen ten or more times. The rearrangement joins TRBV14 to TRBJ2-7; no clear D. The V and J ends lost 0 bases and 7 bases respectively, with 16 bases between them. In germline, CDR1 is SGHDN, CDR2 FVKESK. CDR3 length equals 15 residues. CDR3 coding DNA: TGTGCCAGCAGCCAAGATACCCGACCTACGGGTGAGCAGTACTTC. Translation: CASSQDTRPTGEQYF.

This clonotype was seen just once. The chain couples TRBV7-6 to TRBJ1-4; D is unclear. This CDR3 spans 14 amino acids. CDR1 is SGHVS and CDR2 is FNYEAQ in the germline V gene. The V gene lost 5 bases and the J gene lost 7 bases, with 14 bases spanning the gap. CDR3 amino acids: CASSPPLTLEKLFF. The CDR3 DNA follows: TGTGCCAGCAGCCCCCCCCTGACACTTGAAAAACTGTTTTTT. Full variable domain (rest looked up from reference TRBV7-6 and TRBJ1-4): GAGVSQSPRYKVTKRGQDVALRCDPISGHVSLYWYRQALGQGPEFLTYFNYEAQQDKSGLPNDRFSAERPEGSISTLTIQRTEQRDSAMYRCASSPPLTLEKLFFGSGTQLSVL.

This chain uses TRBV10-3 with TRBJ1-4; D is uncertain. Germline lookup yields CDR1 ENHRY and CDR2 SYGVKD. Deletions cut 4 bases from V and 0 bases from J, with 6 bases between. The CDR3 totals 14 residues. This CDR3 is CAISGDATNEKLFF. In DNA form, the CDR3 reads TGTGCCATCAGTGGTGATGCAACTAATGAAAAACTGTTTTTT.

This clonotype qualifies as medium-sized. The chain joins TRBV2 to TRBJ2-7; no firm D call. The length of the CDR3 is 14 residues. The germline V and J ends were trimmed by 4 bases and 0 bases, with 10 bases remaining between them. Per germline, CDR1 SNHLY and CDR2 FYNNEI. DNA for the CDR3: TGTGCCAGCAGTGCGTTGGTGAGCTCCTACGAGCAGTACTTC. It specifies CASSALVSSYEQYF.

By share of the sample, this clonotype is medium-sized. The gene calls are TRBV19 and TRBJ2-6; either TRBD1 or TRBD2 may supply D (5 bases each). V was pared by 4 bases and J by 0 bases, with 7 bases between. CDR1 and CDR2 (germline): LNHDA, SQIVND (reference sequence). The CDR3 sequence is 15 residues long. The CDR3 region has the DNA TGTGCCAGTAGTACGAGGGGCTCTGGGGCCAACGTCCTGACTTTC. This translates into CASSTRGSGANVLTF.

The chain couples TRBV25-1 to TRBJ2-7; TRBD2 might be the D (5 bases). There are 16 residues in the CDR3. Trimming shortened V by 4 bases and J by 2 bases, and 18 bases separated the two germline ends. Germline V gene sequence: CDR1 MGHDK, CDR2 SYGVNS. As DNA, the CDR3 is TGTGCCAGCAGTGCAGACATCGCCAAGCGGACCTACGAGCAGTACGTC. This translates into CASSADIAKRTYEQYV.

The V and J genes are TRBV10-3 and TRBJ1-1; the D gene is possibly TRBD1 (6 bases). There are 14 residues in the CDR3. Trimming removed 4 bases from V and 1 base from J, with 10 bases in between. The germline CDR1 and CDR2 sequences are ENHRY and SYGVKD. As DNA, the CDR3 is TGTGCCATCAGTGGGACAGCGGCGAACACTGAAGCTTTCTTT. It codes for CAISGTAANTEAFF.

The chain combines TRBV7-9 with TRBJ1-2, with no clear D. The CDR3 is made up of 15 amino acids. The germline V gene has CDR1 SEHNR and CDR2 FQNEAQ (reference sequence). The V end was cut by 1 base, the J end by 4 bases, with 13 bases between. The CDR3 reads CASSLVTGLGYGYTF. CDR3 DNA: TGTGCCAGCAGCTTAGTTACCGGGTTGGGCTATGGCTACACCTTC. Combining the CDR3 with reference TRBV7-9 and TRBJ1-2 gives the whole variable domain DTGVSQNPRHKITKRGQNVTFRCDPISEHNRLYWYRQTLGQGPEFLTYFQNEAQLEKSRLLSDRFSAERPKGSFSTLEIQRTEQGDSAMYLCASSLVTGLGYGYTFGSGTRLTVV.

This rearrangement joins TRBV29-1 to TRBJ1-6; D uncertain. V lost 5 bases, J lost 8 bases, and 10 bases lay in between. CDR3 length: 12 residues. Per germline, CDR1 SQVTM and CDR2 ANQGSEA. The CDR3 protein is CSVMGGDSPLHF. CDR3 coding DNA: TGCAGCGTTATGGGTGGGGATTCACCCCTCCACTTT. The full variable domain, rest sourced from reference TRBV29-1 and TRBJ1-6, is SAVISQKPSRDICQRGTSLTIQCQVDSQVTMMFWYRQQPGQSLTLIATANQGSEATYESGFVIDKFPISRPNLTFSTLTVSNMSPEDSSIYLCSVMGGDSPLHFGNGTRLTVT.

This clonotype was counted many times. V is TRBV9 and J is TRBJ1-2, with TRBD1 matching over 7 bases. The CDR3 is made up of 14 amino acids. Trimming cost V 3 bases and J 4 bases; bases outside gene matches: 6. CDR1 SGDLS and CDR2 YYNGEE come from the germline V gene. The CDR3 loop reads CASSAQTGVYGYTF. The CDR3 bases are TGTGCCAGCAGCGCCCAAACAGGGGTCTATGGCTACACCTTC.

By sample fraction, this clonotype is medium-sized. The chain couples TRBV9 to TRBJ2-7; D unresolved. Germline V CDR1 and CDR2: SGDLS, YYNGEE. The CDR3 totals 13 residues. Trimming stripped 0 bases from V and 6 bases from J, with 10 bases between. CDR3 loop: CASSVVPGGEQYF. Written as DNA, the CDR3 is TGTGCCAGCAGCGTAGTGCCGGGTGGCGAGCAGTACTTC.

The genes are TRBV2 and TRBJ2-7, with TRBD2 identical over 10 bases. V was pared by 6 bases and J by 4 bases, with 6 bases of the junction left unmatched. The CDR3 has 14 amino acids. Germline V gene data show CDR1 as SNHLY and CDR2 as FYNNEI. CDR3 bases: TGTGCCAGCAGCGCGGGACTAGCGAGTTACGAGCAGTACTTC. Translating it yields CASSAGLASYEQYF.

This chain uses TRBV15 with TRBJ2-7, with TRBD1 matching 7 bases. In germline, CDR1 is LNHNV, CDR2 YYDKDF (reference sequence). This CDR3 spans 16 amino acids. Trimming cost V 3 bases and J 9 bases; bases outside gene matches: 17. The CDR3 DNA reads TGTGCCACCAGCAGGGCTATAGGGGGCTCCTTCCCGGGGCAGTACTTC. Translation gives CATSRAIGGSFPGQYF.

This clonotype was recorded many times. V gene TRBV11-2 combines with J gene TRBJ1-2, with 9 bases matching TRBD1. This CDR3 has 15 amino acids. V lost 5 bases and J lost 2; bases outside the gene matches: 6. Germline lookup yields CDR1 SGHAT and CDR2 FQNNGV. The CDR3 DNA is TGTGCCAGCAGCCACCGAGGGACAGGGAACTATGGCTACACCTTC. This gives the protein CASSHRGTGNYGYTF.

The gene calls are TRBV19 and TRBJ2-1; 9 bases match TRBD2. Germline V gene sequence: CDR1 LNHDA, CDR2 SQIVND (reference sequence). This CDR3 has 14 amino acids. The V segment lost 9 bases and the J segment 9 bases; nucleotides outside the gene matches: 12. CDR3 loop: CASSRSGRIGEQFF. In DNA form, the CDR3 reads TGTGCCAGCAGCAGGAGCGGGAGGATTGGTGAGCAGTTCTTC.

The sample holds many counts of this clonotype. This chain uses TRBV2 with TRBJ2-3; no firm D call. This CDR3 spans 16 amino acids. V was cut by 6 bases and J by 2 bases, with 18 bases left in between. CDR1 is SNHLY, CDR2 FYNNEI, per germline. CDR3 protein: CASRPLSRRNTDTQYF. The CDR3 DNA sequence: TGTGCCAGCAGGCCCCTGAGTAGGCGGAACACAGATACGCAGTATTTT.

Judged by abundance, this clonotype is medium-sized. The chain uses TRBV7-9 and TRBJ2-3; D is ambiguous. V was clipped by 2 bases and J by 4 bases, with 4 bases between them. Germline V CDR1 and CDR2: SEHNR, FQNEAQ (reference sequence). The CDR3 runs to 12 residues. The DNA for the CDR3 is TGTGCCAGCAGCTTATATTCAGATACGCAGTATTTT. The encoded protein is CASSLYSDTQYF.

CDR3 protein: CASSDRTVLNSPLHF. The DNA of the CDR3 is TGTGCCAGCAGTGACCGGACGGTACTAAATTCACCCCTCCACTTT. The rearrangement uses TRBV6-1 and TRBJ1-6; D is unresolved. Germline V gene data show CDR1 as MNHNS and CDR2 as SASEGT. The CDR3 is 15 amino acids. The V end lost 3 bases, the J end lost 7 bases, and 13 bases lay between the germline ends.

This chain joins TRBV7-9 and TRBJ2-5; 8 nucleotides agree with TRBD1. The V gene end was trimmed by 5 bases and the J gene end by 5 bases; junction bases not matched to a gene: 4. Germline V gene sequence: CDR1 SEHNR, CDR2 FQNEAQ (reference sequence). The CDR3 runs to 13 residues. CDR3 DNA sequence: TGTGCCAGCAGCCGAACAGGGGGGGAGACCCAGTACTTC. The encoded protein is CASSRTGGETQYF.

Relative to its sample, this clonotype is medium-sized. The V gene is TRBV2, the J gene TRBJ1-1; D not certain. The ends were cut back, 2 bases at V and 0 bases at J, with 10 bases in the middle. Per the germline V gene, CDR1 is SNHLY and CDR2 is FYNNEI. The CDR3 is made up of 15 amino acids. Written as DNA, the CDR3 is TGTGCCAGCAGTGAAAGTAGTTACATGAACACTGAAGCTTTCTTT. Amino acid sequence: CASSESSYMNTEAFF.

This clonotype came up many times. DNA for the CDR3: TGTGCCAGCAGCTTGGGCCCAGGGGACACCTATGGCTACACCTTC. This gives the protein CASSLGPGDTYGYTF. The chain combines TRBV5-5 with TRBJ1-2; maybe TRBD1 (6 bases). The CDR3 consists of 15 residues. Between the trimmed V and J ends, which lost 0 bases and 4 bases, there was a span of 13 bases. Germline assignment: CDR1 SGHKS and CDR2 YYEKEE (reference sequence).

This clonotype was found once. The CDR3 loop reads CASSSPRNEQYF. In DNA, the CDR3 is TGTGCCAGCAGCTCCCCCCGAAACGAGCAGTACTTC. The rearrangement uses TRBV7-2 and TRBJ2-7; D is uncertain. This CDR3 spans 12 amino acids. Per the germline V gene, CDR1 is SGHTA and CDR2 is FQGNSA. Trimming stripped 4 bases from V and 5 bases from J, with 9 bases between. Full variable domain (outside the CDR3, taken from reference TRBV7-2 and TRBJ2-7): GAGVSQSPSNKVTEKGKDVELRCDPISGHTALYWYRQSLGQGLEFLIYFQGNSAPDKSGLPSDRFSAERTGGSVSTLTIQRTQQEDSAVYLCASSSPRNEQYFGPGTRLTVT.

For this clonotype: Its ends do not fully match the called genes, so a read error is possible. The chain combines TRBV19 with TRBJ1-2, with a possible D match to TRBD1 (5 bases). The CDR3 is 13 amino acids. The germline V gene has CDR1 LNHDA and CDR2 SQIVND (reference sequence). The CDR3, as DNA: TGTGCCAGCAGTATGACAGTTAACTATGGCTACACCTTC. Translated: CASSMTVNYGYTF.

The chain uses TRBV29-1 and TRBJ1-1, with 10 bases aligning to TRBD1. CDR1 is SQVTM and CDR2 is ANQGSEA in the germline V gene. The V and J ends lost 4 bases and 0 bases, in that order; junction bases with no gene match: 8. CDR3 size: 16 residues. CDR3 coding DNA: TGCAGCGTTGGGGGGACAGGGGTTGGGATGAACACTGAAGCTTTCTTT. Its protein is CSVGGTGVGMNTEAFF.

The J gene is TRBJ2-3, the V gene TRBV7-8; TRBD2 aligns across 11 bases. Germline values: CDR1 SGHVS, CDR2 FQNEAQ. V lost 1 base to trimming and J lost 2 bases; unmatched junction nucleotides: 2. CDR3 size: 16 residues. The CDR3 sequence is CASSLVTSGTTDTQYF. The CDR3 bases are TGTGCCAGCAGCTTAGTGACTAGCGGGACCACAGATACGCAGTATTTT.